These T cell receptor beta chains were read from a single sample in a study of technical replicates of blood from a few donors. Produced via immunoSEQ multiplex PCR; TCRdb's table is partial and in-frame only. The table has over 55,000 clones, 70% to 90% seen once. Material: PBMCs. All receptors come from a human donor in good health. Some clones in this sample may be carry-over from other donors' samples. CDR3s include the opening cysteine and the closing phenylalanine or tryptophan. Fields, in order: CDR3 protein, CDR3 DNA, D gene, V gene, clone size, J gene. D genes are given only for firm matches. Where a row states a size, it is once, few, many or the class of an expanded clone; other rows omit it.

CASTQDRSYGNTIYF TGTGCCAGCACCCAGGACAGATCATATGGAAACACCATATATTTT NA TRBV2 NA TRBJ1-3
CASSLPRASGANVLTF TGTGCCAGCAGTTTACCCAGGGCTTCTGGGGCCAACGTCCTGACTTTC NA TRBV28 NA TRBJ2-6
CAWRALATNEKLFF TGTGCCTGGAGGGCCCTAGCAACTAATGAAAAACTGTTTTTT NA TRBV30 NA TRBJ1-4
CATTWTGGYGEQFF TGCGCCACCACCTGGACAGGGGGCTACGGTGAGCAGTTCTTC TRBD1 TRBV10-2 NA TRBJ2-1
CASSSGRLEETQYF TGCGCCAGCAGTAGCGGGAGATTAGAAGAGACCCAGTACTTC TRBD2 TRBV5-1 NA TRBJ2-5
CASSLGGSRSPLHF TGTGCCAGCAGCTTAGGGGGCAGTAGATCACCCCTCCACTTT NA TRBV7-2 once TRBJ1-6
CATSRGRTGKDEQYF TGTGCCACCAGCAGAGGGCGGACAGGGAAGGACGAGCAGTACTTC TRBD1 TRBV15 NA TRBJ2-7
CAISYTRGGSTEAFF TGTGCCATCAGTTACACTCGAGGGGGTAGTACTGAAGCTTTCTTT NA TRBV10-3 once TRBJ1-1
CSASSKETQYF TGCAGTGCTAGTAGTAAGGAGACCCAGTACTTC NA TRBV20-1 once TRBJ2-5
CASSQGQTGTVVGYGYTF TGCGCCAGCAGCCAAGGCCAGACCGGGACAGTAGTTGGCTATGGCTACACCTTC TRBD1 TRBV4-3 NA TRBJ1-2
CATRQGPYNSPLHF TGTGCCACCCGACAGGGCCCCTATAATTCACCCCTCCACTTT TRBD1 TRBV27 medium-sized TRBJ1-6
CASSSHRDGRNTIYF TGTGCCAGCAGTTCGCACAGGGACGGGAGAAACACCATATATTTT NA TRBV27 NA TRBJ1-3
CASSPSGGPYEQYF TGTGCCAGCTCACCATCCGGGGGACCCTACGAGCAGTACTTC NA TRBV18 NA TRBJ2-7
CASFLPGGPNTGELFF TGTGCCAGTTTCCTCCCGGGAGGGCCGAACACCGGGGAGCTGTTTTTT TRBD2 TRBV19 NA TRBJ2-2
CASSQVGLSYEQYF TGCGCCAGCAGCCAAGTTGGACTATCCTACGAGCAGTACTTC NA TRBV4-3 NA TRBJ2-7
CASSLGGQGLDEQFF TGTGCCAGCAGCTTAGGGGGCCAGGGGCTGGATGAGCAGTTCTTC NA TRBV11-3 NA TRBJ2-1
CASSISEGEAYEQYF TGTGCCAGTAGTATATCCGAGGGCGAAGCCTACGAGCAGTACTTC NA TRBV19 NA TRBJ2-7
CASSLGGNGANVLTF TGTGCCAGCAGCTTAGGCGGGAATGGGGCCAACGTCCTGACTTTC NA TRBV7-2 NA TRBJ2-6
CASSFGGRADTQYF TGTGCCAGCAGCTTCGGAGGGAGGGCAGATACGCAGTATTTT TRBD2 TRBV11-2 NA TRBJ2-3
CASSIAVSSYNEQFF TGTGCCAGTAGTATAGCGGTGAGCTCCTACAATGAGCAGTTCTTC NA TRBV19 NA TRBJ2-1
CAWSAGQGGDTQYF TGTGCCTGGAGCGCAGGACAGGGCGGCGATACGCAGTATTTT TRBD1 TRBV30 NA TRBJ2-3
CSVAGTLGANEQFF TGCAGCGTTGCCGGGACTTTGGGCGCCAATGAGCAGTTCTTC NA TRBV29-1 NA TRBJ2-1
CASSGLSLSSYNEQFF TGTGCCAGCAGCGGTTTAAGTCTGAGCTCCTACAATGAGCAGTTCTTC NA TRBV5-4 NA TRBJ2-1
CASSRMTGGSGISSYEQYF TGTGCCAGCAGCCGCATGACTGGTGGTAGCGGGATATCCTCCTACGAGCAGTACTTC TRBD2 TRBV7-8 NA TRBJ2-7
CASSSGTSLTDTQYF TGTGCCAGCAGCTCCGGGACAAGCCTCACAGATACGCAGTATTTT NA TRBV7-3 NA TRBJ2-3
CASSLVAGGLGGEQFF TGTGCCAGCAGCTTAGTGGCGGGAGGGCTCGGAGGTGAGCAGTTCTTC TRBD2 TRBV7-3 NA TRBJ2-1
CASSLPPGQGTNIQYF TGTGCCAGCAGCTTGCCCCCCGGACAGGGGACAAACATTCAGTACTTC TRBD1 TRBV5-4 NA TRBJ2-4
CASSSPYRAPYGYTF TGTGCCAGCAGTTCCCCATACAGGGCCCCCTATGGCTACACCTTC NA TRBV28 NA TRBJ1-2
CASSREAGPSYEQYF TGCGCCAGCAGCAGGGAAGCGGGGCCATCCTACGAGCAGTACTTC TRBD2 TRBV5-1 NA TRBJ2-7
CASRLLAGGPGREQFF TGTGCCAGCAGACTTCTAGCGGGAGGGCCCGGGCGTGAGCAGTTCTTC TRBD2 TRBV11-2 NA TRBJ2-1
CASSQDRGQPQHF TGCGCCAGCAGCCAAGATCGTGGCCAGCCCCAGCATTTT NA TRBV4-3 NA TRBJ1-5
CASSEQYNMNTEAFF TGCGCCAGCAGTGAGCAGTACAACATGAACACTGAAGCTTTCTTT NA TRBV10-2 few TRBJ1-1
CASSQRLAPETQYF TGTGCCAGCAGCCAGAGACTAGCCCCAGAGACCCAGTACTTC TRBD2 TRBV7-2 NA TRBJ2-5
CASSPAGWAGGVKEQYF TGTGCCAGCAGCCCAGCGGGGTGGGCGGGAGGAGTTAAGGAGCAGTACTTC TRBD2 TRBV14 NA TRBJ2-7
CASSPGWTYNEQFF TGTGCCAGCAGCCCGGGGTGGACCTACAATGAGCAGTTCTTC NA TRBV4-2 NA TRBJ2-1
CASSLGEVGGETQYF TGCGCCAGCAGCTTGGGCGAGGTGGGAGGAGAGACCCAGTACTTC NA TRBV5-1 NA TRBJ2-5
CASSSPSGSPTGELFF TGTGCCAGCAGTTCCCCTAGCGGGAGCCCCACCGGGGAGCTGTTTTTT TRBD2 TRBV27 NA TRBJ2-2
CASTPQGRDTQYF TGTGCCAGCACCCCGCAGGGGCGAGATACGCAGTATTTT NA TRBV7-9 NA TRBJ2-3
CASSWGQNQPQHF TGCGCCAGCAGCTGGGGACAGAATCAGCCCCAGCATTTT TRBD1 TRBV5-1 NA TRBJ1-5
CASSSEMTDTQYF TGTGCCAGCAGTTCCGAGATGACAGATACGCAGTATTTT NA TRBV6-5 NA TRBJ2-3
CASSPPGQVNEQFF TGCGCCAGCAGCCCGCCGGGACAGGTCAATGAGCAGTTCTTC TRBD1 TRBV5-1 NA TRBJ2-1
CASTLDRRYGYTF TGTGCCAGTACCTTGGACAGAAGGTATGGCTACACCTTC NA TRBV19 NA TRBJ1-2
CASRASGYEQYF TGTGCCAGCAGAGCTAGCGGCTACGAGCAGTACTTC TRBD2 TRBV6-5 NA TRBJ2-7
CASRLWTGTPYEQYF TGCGCCAGCAGGCTATGGACAGGGACCCCCTACGAGCAGTACTTC TRBD1 TRBV5-1 NA TRBJ2-7
CASSEGQGAYGYTF TGTGCCAGCAGCGAGGGACAGGGGGCGTATGGCTACACCTTC TRBD1 TRBV5-8 NA TRBJ1-2
CASSLVGGGGNEKLFF TGTGCCAGCAGCTTGGTGGGCGGGGGTGGAAATGAAAAACTGTTTTTT NA TRBV5-6 NA TRBJ1-4
CASSPLTGPGNTIYF TGTGCCAGCAGCCCCCTCACAGGTCCTGGAAACACCATATATTTT NA TRBV11-2 NA TRBJ1-3
CAWSVEGRDGYTF TGTGCCTGGAGTGTTGAAGGGAGGGATGGCTACACCTTC NA TRBV30 few TRBJ1-2
CASSTWARGLSGNTIYF TGTGCCAGTAGTACTTGGGCCAGGGGTCTCTCTGGAAACACCATATATTTT NA TRBV19 once TRBJ1-3
CASSPGLPNDEQFF TGTGCCAGCAGCCCTGGACTACCCAACGATGAGCAGTTCTTC NA TRBV5-4 NA TRBJ2-1
CASSINSNTEAFF TGTGCCAGTAGTATTAACAGCAACACTGAAGCTTTCTTT NA TRBV19 NA TRBJ1-1
CASSPTGLMNTEAFF TGTGCCAGCTCACCGACGGGACTGATGAACACTGAAGCTTTCTTT NA TRBV18 few TRBJ1-1
CASLEGAF TGTGCCAGCTTAGAAGGGGCCTTT NA TRBV6-4 NA TRBJ1-1
CASSLRGQGAGGELFF TGTGCCAGCAGCTTACGGGGCCAGGGGGCGGGCGGGGAGCTGTTTTTT TRBD1 TRBV7-2 NA TRBJ2-2
CASTWTGGDEQFF TGTGCCAGCACCTGGACAGGGGGCGATGAGCAGTTCTTC TRBD1 TRBV5-6 NA TRBJ2-1
CASSLDRVNNEQFF TGCGCCAGCAGCTTGGACAGGGTTAACAATGAGCAGTTCTTC NA TRBV5-1 NA TRBJ2-1
CASSRVGTQAETQYF TGTGCCAGTTCGCGAGTGGGGACACAGGCGGAGACCCAGTACTTC NA TRBV2 NA TRBJ2-5